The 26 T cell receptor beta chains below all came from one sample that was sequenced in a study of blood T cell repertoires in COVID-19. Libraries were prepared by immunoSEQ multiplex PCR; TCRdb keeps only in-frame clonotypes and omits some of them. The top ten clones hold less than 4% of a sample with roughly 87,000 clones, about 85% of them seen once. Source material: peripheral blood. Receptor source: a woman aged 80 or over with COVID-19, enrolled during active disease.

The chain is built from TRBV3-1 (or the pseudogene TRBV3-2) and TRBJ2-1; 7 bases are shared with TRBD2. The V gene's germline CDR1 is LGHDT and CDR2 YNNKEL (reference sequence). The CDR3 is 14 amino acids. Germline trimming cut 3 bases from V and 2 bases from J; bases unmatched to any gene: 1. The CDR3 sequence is CASSHGLAYNEQFF. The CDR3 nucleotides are TGTGCCAGCAGCCATGGACTAGCCTACAATGAGCAGTTCTTC.

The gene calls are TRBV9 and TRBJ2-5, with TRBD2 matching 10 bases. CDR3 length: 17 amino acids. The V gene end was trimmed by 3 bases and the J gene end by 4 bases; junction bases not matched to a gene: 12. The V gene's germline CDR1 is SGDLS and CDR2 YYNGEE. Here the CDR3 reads CASSGLGAGGPGETQYF. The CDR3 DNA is TGTGCCAGCAGCGGCCTCGGAGCGGGGGGGCCTGGAGAGACCCAGTACTTC.

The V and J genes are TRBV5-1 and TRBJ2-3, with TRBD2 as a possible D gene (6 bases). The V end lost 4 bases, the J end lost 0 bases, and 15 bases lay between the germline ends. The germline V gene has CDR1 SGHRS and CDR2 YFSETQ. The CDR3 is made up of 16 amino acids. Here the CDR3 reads CASSPGVAASTDTQYF. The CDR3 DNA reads TGCGCCAGCAGCCCGGGGGTAGCGGCTAGCACAGATACGCAGTATTTT.

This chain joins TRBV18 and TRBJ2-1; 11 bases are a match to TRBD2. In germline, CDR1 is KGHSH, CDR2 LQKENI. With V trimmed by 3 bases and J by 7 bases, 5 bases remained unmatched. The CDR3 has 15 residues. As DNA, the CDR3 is TGTGCCAGCTCACCTAGCGGGGGGGCTGGGAATGAGCAGTTCTTC. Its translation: CASSPSGGAGNEQFF.

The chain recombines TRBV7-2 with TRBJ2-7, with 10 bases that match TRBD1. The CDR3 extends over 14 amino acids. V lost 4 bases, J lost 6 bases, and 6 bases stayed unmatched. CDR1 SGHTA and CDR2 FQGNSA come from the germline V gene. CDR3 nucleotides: TGTGCCAGCAGCTCCCGACAGGGGGCGGGCGAGCAGTACTTC. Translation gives CASSSRQGAGEQYF.

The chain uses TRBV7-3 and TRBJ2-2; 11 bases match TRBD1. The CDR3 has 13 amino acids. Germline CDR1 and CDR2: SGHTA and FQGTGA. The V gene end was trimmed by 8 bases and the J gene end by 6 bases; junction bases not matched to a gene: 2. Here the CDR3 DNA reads TGTGCCAGCGGGACAGGGGGAGCCGGGGAGCTGTTTTTT. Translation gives CASGTGGAGELFF.

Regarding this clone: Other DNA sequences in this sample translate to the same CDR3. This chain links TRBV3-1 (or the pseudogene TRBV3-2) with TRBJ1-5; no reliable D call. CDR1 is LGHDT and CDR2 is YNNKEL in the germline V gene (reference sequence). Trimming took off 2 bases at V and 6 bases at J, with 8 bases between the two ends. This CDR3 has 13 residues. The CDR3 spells CASSQTTFQPQHF. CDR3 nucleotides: TGTGCCAGCAGCCAAACCACTTTTCAGCCCCAGCATTTT.

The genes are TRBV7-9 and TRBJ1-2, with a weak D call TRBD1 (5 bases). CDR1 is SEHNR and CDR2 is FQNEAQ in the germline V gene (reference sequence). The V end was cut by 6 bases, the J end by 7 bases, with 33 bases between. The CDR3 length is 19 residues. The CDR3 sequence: CASRGQTGGKVQATSGYTF. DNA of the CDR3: TGTGCCAGCAGGGGTCAAACCGGGGGAAAAGTTCAGGCAACTAGTGGCTACACCTTC.

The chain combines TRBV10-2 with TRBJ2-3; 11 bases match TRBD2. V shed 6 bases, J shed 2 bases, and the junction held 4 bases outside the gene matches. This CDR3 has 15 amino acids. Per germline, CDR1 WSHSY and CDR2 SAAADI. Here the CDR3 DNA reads TGCGCCAGCAGCAGACTAGCGGGGACCACAGATACGCAGTATTTT. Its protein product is CASSRLAGTTDTQYF.

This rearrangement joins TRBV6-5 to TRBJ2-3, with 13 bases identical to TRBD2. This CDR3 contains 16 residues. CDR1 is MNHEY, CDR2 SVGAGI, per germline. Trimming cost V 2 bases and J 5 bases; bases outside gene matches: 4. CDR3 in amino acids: CASSYRTSGGGDTQYF. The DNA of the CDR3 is TGTGCCAGCAGTTACCGGACTAGCGGGGGCGGAGATACGCAGTATTTT.

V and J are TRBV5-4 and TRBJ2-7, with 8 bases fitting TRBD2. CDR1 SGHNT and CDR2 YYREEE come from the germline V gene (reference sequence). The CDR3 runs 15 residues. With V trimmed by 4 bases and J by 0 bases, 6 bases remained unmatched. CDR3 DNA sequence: TGTGCCAGCAGCACCGGGGGGGAAAGCTCCTACGAGCAGTACTTC. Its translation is CASSTGGESSYEQYF.

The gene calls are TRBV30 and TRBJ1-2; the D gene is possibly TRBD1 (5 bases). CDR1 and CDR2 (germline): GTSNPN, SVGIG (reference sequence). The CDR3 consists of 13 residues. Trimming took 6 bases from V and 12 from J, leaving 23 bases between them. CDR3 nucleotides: TGTGCCTGCGACCGGATCTCCTCAACAGGTGACACCTTC. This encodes CACDRISSTGDTF.

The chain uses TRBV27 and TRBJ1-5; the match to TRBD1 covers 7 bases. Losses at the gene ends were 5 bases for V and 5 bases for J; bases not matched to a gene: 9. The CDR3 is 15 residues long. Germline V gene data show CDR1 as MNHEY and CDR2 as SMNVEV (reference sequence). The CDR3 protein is CASSQYRGSDQPQHF. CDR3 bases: TGTGCCAGCAGTCAGTACAGGGGTTCGGATCAGCCCCAGCATTTT.

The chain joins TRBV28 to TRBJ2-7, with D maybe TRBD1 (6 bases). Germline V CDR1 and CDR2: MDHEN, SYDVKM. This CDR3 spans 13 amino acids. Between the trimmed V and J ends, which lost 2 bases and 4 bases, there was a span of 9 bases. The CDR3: CASSLGQIYEQYF. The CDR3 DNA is TGTGCCAGCAGTTTAGGACAGATTTACGAGCAGTACTTC.

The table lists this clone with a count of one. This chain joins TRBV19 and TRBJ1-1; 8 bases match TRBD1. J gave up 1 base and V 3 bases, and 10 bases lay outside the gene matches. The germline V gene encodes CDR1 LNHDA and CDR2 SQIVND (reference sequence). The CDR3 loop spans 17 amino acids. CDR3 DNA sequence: TGTGCCAGTAGTATGTTCTACGGACAGGGCGGGAACACTGAAGCTTTCTTT. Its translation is CASSMFYGQGGNTEAFF. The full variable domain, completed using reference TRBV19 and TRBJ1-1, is DGGITQSPKYLFRKEGQNVTLSCEQNLNHDAMYWYRQDPGQGLRLIYYSQIVNDFQKGDIAEGYSVSREKKESFPLTVTSAQKNPTAFYLCASSMFYGQGGNTEAFFGQGTRLTVV.

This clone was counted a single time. The DNA for the CDR3 is TGCAGCGTTAACAGGGGCGGGACCGGGGAGCTGTTTTTT. As protein: CSVNRGGTGELFF. The rearrangement uses TRBV29-1 and TRBJ2-2; 7 bases map to TRBD1. The length of the CDR3 is 13 residues. CDR1 and CDR2 from the germline V gene are SQVTM and ANQGSEA. With 5 bases clipped from V and 5 bases from J, the junction kept 5 bases outside the gene matches.

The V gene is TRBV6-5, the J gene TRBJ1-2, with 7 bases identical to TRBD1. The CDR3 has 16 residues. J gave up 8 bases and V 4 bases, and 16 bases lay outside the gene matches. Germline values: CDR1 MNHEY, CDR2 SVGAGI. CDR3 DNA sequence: TGTGCCAGCAGTTCGCCCGCCCGAACAGGGGAAGGAGGCTACACCTTC. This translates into CASSSPARTGEGGYTF.

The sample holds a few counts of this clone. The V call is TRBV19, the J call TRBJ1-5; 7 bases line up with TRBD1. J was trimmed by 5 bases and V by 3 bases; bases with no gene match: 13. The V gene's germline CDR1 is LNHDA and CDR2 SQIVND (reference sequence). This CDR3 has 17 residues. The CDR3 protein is CASSIIRDSGGHQPQHF. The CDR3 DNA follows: TGTGCCAGTAGTATCATTAGGGACAGTGGGGGGCATCAGCCCCAGCATTTT.

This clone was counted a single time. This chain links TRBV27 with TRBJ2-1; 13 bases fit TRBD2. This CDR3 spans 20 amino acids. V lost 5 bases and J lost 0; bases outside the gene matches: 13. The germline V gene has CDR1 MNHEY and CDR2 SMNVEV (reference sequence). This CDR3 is CASSPEGLAGRDPSYNEQFF. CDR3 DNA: TGTGCCAGCAGTCCCGAGGGACTAGCGGGAAGAGATCCCTCCTACAATGAGCAGTTCTTC.

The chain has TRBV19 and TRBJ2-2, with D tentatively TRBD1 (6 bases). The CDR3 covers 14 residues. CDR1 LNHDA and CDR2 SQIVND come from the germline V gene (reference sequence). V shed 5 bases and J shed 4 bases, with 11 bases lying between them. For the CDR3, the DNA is TGTGCCAGTAGTTCTCTCAGGGGCACCGGGGAGCTGTTTTTT. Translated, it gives CASSSLRGTGELFF.

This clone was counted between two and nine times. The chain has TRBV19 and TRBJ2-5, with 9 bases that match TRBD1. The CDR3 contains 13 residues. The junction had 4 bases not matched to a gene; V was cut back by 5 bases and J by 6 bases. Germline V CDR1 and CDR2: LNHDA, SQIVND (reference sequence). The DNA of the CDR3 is TGTGCCAGTAGTGGGACAGGGACGCAGACCCAGTACTTC. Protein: CASSGTGTQTQYF.

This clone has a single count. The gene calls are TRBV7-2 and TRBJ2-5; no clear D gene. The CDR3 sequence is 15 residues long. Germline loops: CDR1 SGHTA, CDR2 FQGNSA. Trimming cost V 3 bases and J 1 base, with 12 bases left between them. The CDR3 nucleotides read TGTGCCAGCAGCTTGATAACAGCCACCCAAGAGACCCAGTACTTC. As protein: CASSLITATQETQYF.

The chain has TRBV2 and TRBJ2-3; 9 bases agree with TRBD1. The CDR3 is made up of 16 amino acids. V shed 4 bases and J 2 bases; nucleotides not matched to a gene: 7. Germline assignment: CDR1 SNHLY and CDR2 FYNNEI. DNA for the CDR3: TGTGCCAGCAGTGTGGAGGGGACAGGGAACACAGATACGCAGTATTTT. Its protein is CASSVEGTGNTDTQYF.

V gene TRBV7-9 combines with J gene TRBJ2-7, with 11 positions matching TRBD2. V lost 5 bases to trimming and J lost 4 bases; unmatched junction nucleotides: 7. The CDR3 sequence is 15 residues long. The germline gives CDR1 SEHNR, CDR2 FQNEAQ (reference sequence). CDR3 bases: TGTGCCAGCAGCGGCGGGACTAGCGGAGCTTACGAGCAGTACTTC. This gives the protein CASSGGTSGAYEQYF.

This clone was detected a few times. The CDR3 sequence: CASSPPNTLTGSGEKLFF. As DNA, the CDR3 is TGTGCCAGCTCACCGCCCAACACCTTGACAGGATCGGGTGAAAAACTGTTTTTT. The gene calls are TRBV18 and TRBJ1-4; maybe TRBD1 (6 bases). The CDR3 extends over 18 amino acids. V was trimmed by 3 bases and J by 7 bases, leaving 24 bases between them. Germline loops: CDR1 KGHSH, CDR2 LQKENI.

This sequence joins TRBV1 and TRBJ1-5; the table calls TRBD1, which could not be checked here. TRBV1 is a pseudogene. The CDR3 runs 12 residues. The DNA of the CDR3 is TGCACTCCCAGGGGTCTCAATCAGCCCCAGCATTTT. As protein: CTPRGLNQPQHF.